The 26 T cell receptor beta chains given below trace back to one sample, sequenced in a study of cytomegalovirus exposure and HLA in healthy donors. The PCR was carried out with 60 Vbeta primers and 13 Jbeta primers. Only in-frame clones appear in the TCRdb table, and some are missing; sequencing was by immunoSEQ multiplex PCR. The sample lists more than 130,000 clones, 60% to 85% occurring once. The sequenced sample was PBMCs. The source of these receptors is a male donor in good health and CMV-seronegative.

J is TRBJ2-7 and V is TRBV2; possibly TRBD1 for D (5 bases). Trimming stripped 6 bases from V and 1 base from J, with 10 bases between. Germline CDR1 is SNHLY and CDR2 is FYNNEI. The length of the CDR3 is 13 residues. The CDR3 region has the DNA TGTGCCAGCAGCCCTAGGGGTTCCTACGAGCAGTACTTC. It is translated as CASSPRGSYEQYF.

This clone was counted a few times. J is TRBJ2-4 and V is TRBV30; no reliable D call. Germline loops: CDR1 GTSNPN, CDR2 SVGIG (reference sequence). Trimming left V 0 bases short and J 3 bases short, with 15 bases between. This CDR3 region has 16 residues. CDR3 sequence: CAWSVGGSAGKNIQYF. As DNA, the CDR3 is TGTGCCTGGAGTGTAGGCGGTTCAGCTGGCAAAAACATTCAGTACTTC.

This rearrangement joins TRBV19 to TRBJ2-1; 7 bases match TRBD2. The J segment lost 8 bases and the V segment lost 9 bases, leaving 10 bases of the junction unmatched. The CDR3 has 13 residues. Germline CDR1 is LNHDA and CDR2 is SQIVND (reference sequence). CDR3 DNA sequence: TGTGCCAGATCGAAAAGGACTAGATATGAGCAGTTCTTC. Its translation: CARSKRTRYEQFF.

V usage is TRBV29-1 and J usage is TRBJ1-6, with TRBD1 as a possible D gene (5 bases). Trimming pared 1 base from V and 14 bases from J, leaving 12 bases between. The CDR3 runs to 12 residues. Per the germline V gene, CDR1 is SQVTM and CDR2 is ANQGSEA. The CDR3 region has the DNA TGCAGCGTTGAAGGACCCCAAGGGGCCCTCCACTTT. Protein sequence: CSVEGPQGALHF.

This clone was found many times. The rearrangement uses TRBV19 and TRBJ2-1; 7 nucleotides agree with TRBD2. The length of the CDR3 is 15 residues. Germline V lookup: CDR1 LNHDA, CDR2 SQIVND (reference sequence). J was trimmed by 4 bases and V by 6 bases; bases with no gene match: 9. CDR3 in DNA: TGTGCCAGTAGGTGGGAGGGCGCCCAGTACAATGAGCAGTTCTTC. The encoded protein is CASRWEGAQYNEQFF.

CDR3 amino acids: CASSRGLGGQETQYF. CDR3 DNA: TGTGCCAGCAGCCGAGGACTAGGCGGTCAGGAGACCCAGTACTTC. The chain uses TRBV14 and TRBJ2-5; 7 bases agree with TRBD2. V dropped 4 bases and J dropped 5; count of bases not matched to a gene: 10. Germline assignment: CDR1 SGHDN and CDR2 FVKESK. The CDR3 is made up of 15 amino acids.

This clone appeared a single time. The chain couples TRBV5-1 to TRBJ2-3; 8 bases fit TRBD1. V trimming: 3 bases; J trimming: 3 bases; junction bases outside the gene matches: 6. Germline V gene sequence: CDR1 SGHRS, CDR2 YFSETQ. The CDR3 runs to 15 residues. The CDR3 DNA sequence: TGCGCCAGCAGCTCCCGACAGGGGCAAACAGATACGCAGTATTTT. This codes for CASSSRQGQTDTQYF.

The J gene is TRBJ1-1, the V gene TRBV9; 9 bases map to TRBD1. V shed 0 bases and J 2 bases; nucleotides not matched to a gene: 8. This CDR3 contains 17 residues. The germline gives CDR1 SGDLS, CDR2 YYNGEE. CDR3 in amino acids: CASSVGDRVNTNTEAFF. The CDR3 DNA follows: TGTGCCAGCAGCGTAGGGGACAGGGTCAACACAAACACTGAAGCTTTCTTT.

The rearrangement uses TRBV7-8 and TRBJ2-7, with 7 bases matching TRBD1. V gave up 3 bases and J gave up 3 bases; unmatched junction bases: 2. Germline-derived CDR1 and CDR2 are SGHVS and FQNEAQ. This CDR3 has 13 amino acids. The CDR3 DNA sequence: TGTGCCAGCAGCTTCGACAGGGTCTACGAGCAGTACTTC. It translates to CASSFDRVYEQYF.

The chain employs TRBV6-5 and TRBJ1-2, with a possible D match to TRBD1 (5 bases). CDR1 MNHEY and CDR2 SVGAGI come from the germline V gene. The CDR3 sequence is 15 residues long. Trimming took off 6 bases at V and 2 bases at J, with 16 bases between the two ends. The CDR3 DNA sequence: TGTGCCAGCAGCCGTTGGGGGGAAGGAAACTATGGCTACACCTTC. Protein sequence: CASSRWGEGNYGYTF.

This chain joins TRBV5-1 and TRBJ1-2; TRBD1 aligns across 11 bases. CDR3 length equals 15 residues. Germline CDR1 reads SGHRS; CDR2 reads YFSETQ. After removal of 2 bases from V and 7 bases from J, the junction contained 7 bases not matched to a gene. CDR3 bases: TGCGCCAGCAGCTTAACTAGGACAGGGGGCTCTGGCTACACCTTC. It encodes CASSLTRTGGSGYTF.

The V gene is TRBV10-1, the J gene TRBJ2-6; D is perhaps TRBD1 (5 bases). The V and J ends lost 7 bases and 0 bases respectively, with 16 bases between them. Per germline, CDR1 WNHNN and CDR2 SYGVQD (reference sequence). There are 17 residues in the CDR3. CDR3 sequence (DNA): TGCGCCAGCACTATACAGGAATGTAACTCTGGGGCCAACGTCCTGACTTTC. It yields the protein CASTIQECNSGANVLTF.

This chain connects TRBV19 to TRBJ1-1; the D is unclear. This CDR3 is built from 13 residues. Germline values: CDR1 LNHDA, CDR2 SQIVND (reference sequence). The V end lost 8 bases, the J end lost 2 bases, and 12 bases lay between the germline ends. The CDR3, as DNA: TGTGCCAGTGCTCTACAGAGAAACACTGAAGCTTTCTTT. This codes for CASALQRNTEAFF.

The chain carries TRBV2 and TRBJ2-1; D is unclear. V shed 3 bases and J shed 6 bases, with 12 bases lying between them. The CDR3 runs 14 residues. The germline gives CDR1 SNHLY, CDR2 FYNNEI. In DNA form, the CDR3 reads TGTGCCAGCAGTGATGTCCTAGTCGGCAATGAGCAGTTCTTC. Translating gives CASSDVLVGNEQFF.

V usage is TRBV7-9 and J usage is TRBJ1-1; no definite D call. Germline V gene lookup returns CDR1 SEHNR and CDR2 FQNEAQ (reference sequence). V lost 2 bases to trimming and J lost 7 bases, with 14 bases between them. The CDR3 runs to 14 residues. The CDR3 DNA is TGTGCCAGCAGCTTATTAGGAGAGATATGTGAAGCTTTCTTT. Amino acid sequence: CASSLLGEICEAFF.

This chain connects TRBV4-3 to TRBJ2-7; TRBD1 is a possible D gene (6 bases). CDR1 and CDR2 (germline): LGHNA, YSLEER. CDR3 length: 16 residues. Trimming stripped 1 base from V and 4 bases from J, with 17 bases between. The CDR3 reads CASSQVQGMLSYEQYF. The CDR3 DNA is TGCGCCAGCAGCCAAGTACAGGGAATGTTGTCGTACGAGCAGTACTTC.

The rearrangement links TRBV27 to TRBJ2-3; D gene uncertain. Germline loops: CDR1 MNHEY, CDR2 SMNVEV (reference sequence). The CDR3 is made up of 14 amino acids. The ends were cut back, 8 bases at V and 0 bases at J, with 12 bases in the middle. Here the CDR3 reads CASRVLPSTDTQYF. CDR3 DNA sequence: TGTGCCAGCCGGGTGTTACCTAGCACAGATACGCAGTATTTT.

This sequence joins TRBV27 and TRBJ1-5; D gene uncertain. This CDR3 contains 14 residues. Germline CDR1 reads MNHEY; CDR2 reads SMNVEV (reference sequence). The ends were cut back, 3 bases at V and 0 bases at J, with 6 bases in the middle. CDR3 protein: CASSFQDSNQPQHF. CDR3 sequence (DNA): TGTGCCAGCAGTTTCCAGGATAGCAATCAGCCCCAGCATTTT.

This chain joins TRBV12-5 and TRBJ2-5; tentative D call: TRBD1 (6 bases). Germline lookup yields CDR1 LGHNT and CDR2 FRNRAP. V lost 0 bases, J lost 2 bases, and 7 bases lay in between. The CDR3 loop spans 14 amino acids. The CDR3 DNA sequence: TGTGCTAGTGGTTTGGTAGGGGGTCAAGAGACCCAGTACTTC. Its protein is CASGLVGGQETQYF.

The chain combines TRBV11-2 with TRBJ2-7; TRBD1 matches 7 bases. V trimming: 5 bases; J trimming: 3 bases; junction bases outside the gene matches: 10. The CDR3 is made up of 15 amino acids. Germline V gives CDR1 SGHAT, CDR2 FQNNGV. The CDR3 sequence: CASSPEFAGGYEQYF. The CDR3 DNA sequence: TGTGCCAGCAGCCCCGAATTTGCAGGGGGCTACGAGCAGTACTTC.

V is TRBV12-5 and J is TRBJ2-5; 8 positions agree with TRBD1. The trim removed 9 bases at V and 5 bases at J, leaving 8 bases unmatched. Germline CDR1 LGHNT, CDR2 FRNRAP. The CDR3 has 13 residues. CDR3 bases: TGTGCTAGCAGGGGGCTGAGGAAGGAGACCCAGTACTTC. Translated, it gives CASRGLRKETQYF.

CDR3 nucleotides: TGCAGCGTTGATGCAGGGAAGGTTAATGGCTACACCTTC. As protein: CSVDAGKVNGYTF. The V gene is TRBV29-1, the J gene TRBJ1-2, with D possibly being TRBD1 (5 bases). The length of the CDR3 is 13 residues. V lost 3 bases, J lost 6 bases, and 14 bases lay in between. Germline CDR1 SQVTM, CDR2 ANQGSEA.

This clone was counted between two and nine times. The gene calls are TRBV9 and TRBJ1-1; 7 bases agree with TRBD1. Trimming at V came to 7 bases and at J to 4 bases, leaving 7 bases not matched to a gene. The CDR3 has 13 amino acids. Germline CDR1 and CDR2: SGDLS and YYNGEE. CDR3 DNA sequence: TGTGCCAGCGGTGGCAGGGGGGCCACTGAAGCTTTCTTT. It encodes CASGGRGATEAFF.

The rearrangement joins TRBV15 to TRBJ1-2; the match to TRBD1 covers 8 bases. The CDR3 has 17 amino acids. Germline V lookup: CDR1 LNHNV, CDR2 YYDKDF (reference sequence). V was pared by 3 bases and J by 6 bases, with 15 bases of the junction left unmatched. The CDR3 DNA reads TGTGCCACCAGCAGGGGTGAGACAGGGGCCGCATCCAATGGCTACACCTTC. It translates to CATSRGETGAASNGYTF.

The chain couples TRBV7-9 to TRBJ1-4; D ambiguous. Germline-derived CDR1 and CDR2 are SEHNR and FQNEAQ (reference sequence). V dropped 7 bases and J dropped 4 bases, with 10 bases sitting between them. The CDR3 has 13 amino acids. This CDR3 is CASIGLGNEKLFF. In DNA form, the CDR3 reads TGTGCCAGCATCGGGTTAGGTAATGAAAAACTGTTTTTT.

This sequence joins TRBV5-1 and TRBJ1-1; a weak D match, TRBD1 (5 bases). V was clipped by 2 bases and J by 3 bases, with 17 bases between them. This CDR3 spans 16 amino acids. Germline V gives CDR1 SGHRS, CDR2 YFSETQ. CDR3 in amino acids: CASSFGPSGGDTEAFF. DNA of the CDR3: TGCGCCAGCAGCTTTGGTCCCTCCGGGGGGGACACTGAAGCTTTCTTT.